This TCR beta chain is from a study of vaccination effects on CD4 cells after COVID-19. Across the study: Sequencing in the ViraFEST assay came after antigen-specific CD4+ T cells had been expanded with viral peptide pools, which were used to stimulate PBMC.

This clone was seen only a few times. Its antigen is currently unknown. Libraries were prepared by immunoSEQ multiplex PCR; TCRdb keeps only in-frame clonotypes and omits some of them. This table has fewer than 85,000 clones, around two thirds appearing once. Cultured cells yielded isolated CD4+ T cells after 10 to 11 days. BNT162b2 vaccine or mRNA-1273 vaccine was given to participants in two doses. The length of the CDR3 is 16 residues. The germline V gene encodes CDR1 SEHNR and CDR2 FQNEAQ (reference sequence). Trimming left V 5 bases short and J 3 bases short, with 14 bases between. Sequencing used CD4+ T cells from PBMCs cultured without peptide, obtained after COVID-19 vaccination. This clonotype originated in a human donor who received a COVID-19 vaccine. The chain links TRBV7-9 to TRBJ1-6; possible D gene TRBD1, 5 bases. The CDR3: CASSASTGYYNSPLHF. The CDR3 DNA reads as TGTGCCAGCAGCGCATCCACAGGCTACTATAATTCACCCCTCCACTTT.